These 11 T cell receptor beta chains came from one sample sequenced in a study of blood T cell repertoires in COVID-19. This table comes from immunoSEQ multiplex PCR, and its TCRdb copy is limited to in-frame clones, with some not included. Of roughly 500,000 clones detected, approximately 88% appear once; the ten largest clones hold 1.5% to 2%. The sequenced sample consisted of PBMCs or T cells enriched from blood (not recorded which). Source of these receptors: a woman between 35 and 50 years old who had recovered from COVID-19.

V is TRBV2 and J is TRBJ1-1, with 9 bases fitting TRBD1. The germline gives CDR1 SNHLY, CDR2 FYNNEI. The length of the CDR3 is 15 residues. V gave up 7 bases and J gave up 4 bases; unmatched junction bases: 10. The CDR3 DNA is TGTGCCAGCACTAGGGACAGGGTGGGTTCCACTGAAGCTTTCTTT. Encoded protein: CASTRDRVGSTEAFF.

This clone has more than one count but fewer than ten. The CDR3 sequence: CASNKRDRSLGEQYF. The CDR3 DNA sequence: TGTGCCAGTAACAAAAGGGACAGGTCCCTAGGAGAGCAGTACTTC. The chain couples TRBV19 to TRBJ2-7; 8 positions agree with TRBD1. The V and J ends lost 7 bases and 7 bases, in that order; junction bases with no gene match: 15. The CDR3 is 15 amino acids. The V gene's germline CDR1 is LNHDA and CDR2 SQIVND (reference sequence).

The rearrangement uses TRBV6-1 and TRBJ1-2; a weak D match, TRBD1 (5 bases). The length of the CDR3 is 19 residues. Germline CDR1 is MNHNS and CDR2 is SASEGT. Trimming removed 1 base from V and 5 bases from J, with 26 bases in between. Written as DNA, the CDR3 is TGTGCCAGCAGTGAAGTCCCGCTGGGCAGGGTTTCTTCCCTATATGGCTACACCTTC. Its translation is CASSEVPLGRVSSLYGYTF.

The J gene is TRBJ2-5, the V gene TRBV5-1; tentatively, D is TRBD1 (6 bases). CDR3 size: 15 residues. Germline CDR1 reads SGHRS; CDR2 reads YFSETQ. Trimming shortened V by 2 bases and J by 2 bases, and 13 bases separated the two germline ends. The CDR3 coding sequence is TGCGCCAGCAGCTTCAAAGGACAGCGTCAAGAGACCCAGTACTTC. It translates to CASSFKGQRQETQYF. Together with reference TRBV5-1 and TRBJ2-5, the CDR3 gives the full variable domain: KAGVTQTPRYLIKTRGQQVTLSCSPISGHRSVSWYQQTPGQGLQFLFEYFSETQRNKGNFPGRFSGRQFSNSRSEMNVSTLELGDSALYLCASSFKGQRQETQYFGPGTRLLVL.

The V call is TRBV6-5, the J call TRBJ1-5; D unclear. Germline V lookup: CDR1 MNHEY, CDR2 SVGAGI. Trimming took 6 bases from V and 4 from J, leaving 10 bases between them. This CDR3 region has 13 residues. CDR3: CASSLDKNQPQHF. In nucleotides, the CDR3 is TGTGCCAGCAGCCTTGACAAGAATCAGCCCCAGCATTTT.

The chain employs TRBV18 and TRBJ1-2; D is perhaps TRBD1 (5 bases). This CDR3 is 18 amino acids long. Germline lookup yields CDR1 KGHSH and CDR2 LQKENI. Trimming stripped 5 bases from V and 4 bases from J, with 26 bases between. The CDR3 region is CASSSRRDSMPSGYGYTF. The CDR3 coding sequence is TGTGCCAGCTCATCCCGTCGGGACTCAATGCCTTCGGGCTATGGCTACACCTTC.

The V gene is TRBV28, the J gene TRBJ1-3; D may be TRBD1 (6 bases). V dropped 8 bases and J dropped 2 bases, with 16 bases sitting between them. The CDR3 totals 15 residues. Germline V CDR1 and CDR2: MDHEN, SYDVKM. CDR3 sequence: CASRSGQSPGNTIYF. The CDR3 coding sequence is TGTGCCAGCCGTTCCGGACAGTCTCCTGGAAACACCATATATTTT.

The chain employs TRBV7-9 and TRBJ2-2; D uncertain. The germline V gene encodes CDR1 SEHNR and CDR2 FQNEAQ (reference sequence). The CDR3 consists of 11 residues. Trimming took 3 bases from V and 7 from J, leaving 3 bases between them. Here the CDR3 DNA reads TGTGCCAGCAGCTTCTACGGGGAGCTGTTTTTT. Its translation is CASSFYGELFF.

The V gene is TRBV6-2 or TRBV6-3, the J gene TRBJ2-1, with D possibly TRBD2 on 5 matching bases. The CDR3 sequence is 17 residues long. Germline V lookup: CDR1 MNHEY, CDR2 SVGEGT. The V end lost 0 bases, the J end lost 0 bases, and 12 bases lay between the germline ends. CDR3 sequence: CASSYSVAGSSYNEQFF. The CDR3, as DNA: TGTGCCAGCAGTTACTCGGTCGCGGGTAGCTCCTACAATGAGCAGTTCTTC.

J is TRBJ1-4 and V is TRBV15; D not certain. V lost 8 bases, J lost 4 bases, and 11 bases lay in between. CDR1 and CDR2 from the germline V gene are LNHNV and YYDKDF (reference sequence). The CDR3 has 13 amino acids. The DNA for the CDR3 is TGTGCCACCGCCCCCAGGCTTAATGAAAAACTGTTTTTT. Translated, it gives CATAPRLNEKLFF.

This chain uses TRBV12-5 with TRBJ2-5; 10 nucleotides match TRBD1. With V trimmed by 9 bases and J by 4 bases, 5 bases remained unmatched. Germline loops: CDR1 LGHNT, CDR2 FRNRAP. The CDR3 extends over 13 amino acids. CDR3: CASPGQGLETQYF. Here the CDR3 DNA reads TGTGCTAGCCCGGGACAGGGGTTAGAGACCCAGTACTTC.